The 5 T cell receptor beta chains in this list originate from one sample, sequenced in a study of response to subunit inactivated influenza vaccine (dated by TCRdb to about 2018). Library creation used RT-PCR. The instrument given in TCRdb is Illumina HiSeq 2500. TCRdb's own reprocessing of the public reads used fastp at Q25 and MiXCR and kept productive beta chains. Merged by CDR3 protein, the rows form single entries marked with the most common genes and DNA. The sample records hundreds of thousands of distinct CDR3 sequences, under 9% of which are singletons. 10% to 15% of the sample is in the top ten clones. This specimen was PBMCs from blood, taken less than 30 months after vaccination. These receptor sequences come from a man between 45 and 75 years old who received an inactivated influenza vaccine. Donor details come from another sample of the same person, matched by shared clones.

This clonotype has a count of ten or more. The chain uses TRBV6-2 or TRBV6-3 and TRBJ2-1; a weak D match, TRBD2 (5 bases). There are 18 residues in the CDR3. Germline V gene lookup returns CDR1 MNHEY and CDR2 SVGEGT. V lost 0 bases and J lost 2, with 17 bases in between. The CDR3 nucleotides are TGTGCCAGCAGTTACTCGTGGTCGGCTAGCAGGACCTACAATGAGCAGTTCTTC. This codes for CASSYSWSASRTYNEQFF.

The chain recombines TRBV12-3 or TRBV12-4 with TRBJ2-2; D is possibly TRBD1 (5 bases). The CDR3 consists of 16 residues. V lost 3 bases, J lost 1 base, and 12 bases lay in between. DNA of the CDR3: TGTGCCAGCAGTTTCCGCAGGGCAGGGAACACCGGGGAGCTGTTTTTT. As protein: CASSFRRAGNTGELFF.

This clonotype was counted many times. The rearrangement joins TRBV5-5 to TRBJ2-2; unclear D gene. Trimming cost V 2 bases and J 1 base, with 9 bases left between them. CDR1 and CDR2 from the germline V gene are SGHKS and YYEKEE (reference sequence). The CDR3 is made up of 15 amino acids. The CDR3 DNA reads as TGTGCCAGCAGCTTAGGACCAAAGAACACCGGGGAGCTGTTTTTT. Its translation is CASSLGPKNTGELFF.

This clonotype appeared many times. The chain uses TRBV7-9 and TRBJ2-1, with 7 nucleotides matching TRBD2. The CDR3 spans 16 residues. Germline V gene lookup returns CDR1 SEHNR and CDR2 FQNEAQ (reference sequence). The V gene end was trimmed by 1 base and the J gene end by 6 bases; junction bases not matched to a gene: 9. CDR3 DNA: TGTGCCAGCAGCTTAGTCTCCGGGACTACCTTCAATGAGCAGTTCTTC. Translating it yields CASSLVSGTTFNEQFF.

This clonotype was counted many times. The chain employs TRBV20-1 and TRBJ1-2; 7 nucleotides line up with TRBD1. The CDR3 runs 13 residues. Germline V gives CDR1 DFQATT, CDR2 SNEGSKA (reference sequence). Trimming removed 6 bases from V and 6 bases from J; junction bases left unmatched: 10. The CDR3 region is CSADVQGRDGYTF. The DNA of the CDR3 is TGCAGTGCCGATGTACAGGGGAGGGATGGCTACACCTTC.